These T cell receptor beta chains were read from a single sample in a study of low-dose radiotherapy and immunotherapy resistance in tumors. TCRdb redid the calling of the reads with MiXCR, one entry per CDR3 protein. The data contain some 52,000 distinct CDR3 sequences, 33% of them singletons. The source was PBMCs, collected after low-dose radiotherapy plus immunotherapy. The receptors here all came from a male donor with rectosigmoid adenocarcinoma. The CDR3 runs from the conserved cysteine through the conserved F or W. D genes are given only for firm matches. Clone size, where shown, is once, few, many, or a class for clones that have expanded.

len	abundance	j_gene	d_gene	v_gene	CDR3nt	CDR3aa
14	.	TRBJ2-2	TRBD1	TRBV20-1	TGCAGTACTAGTCCTCAGGGGGTGTCCGGGGAGCTGTTTTTT	CSTSPQGVSGELFF
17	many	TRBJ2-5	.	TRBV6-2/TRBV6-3	TGTGCCAGCAGTAATCGGGGGTACTGGGGCAGTCCAGAGACCCAGTACTTC	CASSNRGYWGSPETQYF
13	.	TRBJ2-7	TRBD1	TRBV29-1	TGCAGCGTCCTTGGGACAGGGTGGCACGAGCAGTACTTC	CSVLGTGWHEQYF
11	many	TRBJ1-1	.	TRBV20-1	TGCAGTGCCGGAGATACCACTGAAGCTTTCTTT	CSAGDTTEAFF
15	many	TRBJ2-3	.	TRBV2	TGTGCCAGCAGTCCACACGGACTCACCACAGATACGCAGTATTTT	CASSPHGLTTDTQYF
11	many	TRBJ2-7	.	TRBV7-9	TGTGCCAGCAGCAAGGAGGGCGATGAGTACTTC	CASSKEGDEYF
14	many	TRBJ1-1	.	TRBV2	TGTGCCAGCAGTGTCCCGGGGCAAGGGACTGAAGCTTTCTTT	CASSVPGQGTEAFF
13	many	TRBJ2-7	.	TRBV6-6	TGTGCCAGCAGTTATGGGACCGTATACGAGCAGTACTTC	CASSYGTVYEQYF
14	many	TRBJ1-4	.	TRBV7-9	TGTGCCAGCAGCCTCGTGGTTACGGGTGAAAAACTGTTTTTT	CASSLVVTGEKLFF
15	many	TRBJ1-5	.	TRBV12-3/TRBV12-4	TGTGCCAGCAGTTTCGTGCTGGGGAGCAATCAGCCCCAGCATTTT	CASSFVLGSNQPQHF
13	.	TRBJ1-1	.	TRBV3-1	TGTGCCAGCAGCCGAATGGACGGACAAAGGGCTTTCTTT	CASSRMDGQRAFF
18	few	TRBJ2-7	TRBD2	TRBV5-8	TGTGCCAGCGGGGGAGGCCTAGGGACTAGCGGGAGCGGATACGAGCAGTACTTC	CASGGGLGTSGSGYEQYF
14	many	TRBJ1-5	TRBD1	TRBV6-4	TGTGCCAGCAGCCGACAGGGAGGCGAGGAGCCCCAGCATTTT	CASSRQGGEEPQHF
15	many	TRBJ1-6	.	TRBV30	TGTGCCTGGAGTGTACAGGGAAGGTCTGATTCACCCCTCCACTTT	CAWSVQGRSDSPLHF
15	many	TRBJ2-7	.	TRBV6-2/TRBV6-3	TGTGCCAGCAGTGAATCCCATCCCGAGCCCTACGAGCAGTACTTC	CASSESHPEPYEQYF
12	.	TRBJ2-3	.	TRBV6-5	TGTGCCAGCACCCGTGACACAGATACGCAGTATTTT	CASTRDTDTQYF
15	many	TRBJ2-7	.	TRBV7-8	TGTGCCAGCAGCTTTGGAGGTAGTGATGCCTACGAGCAGTACTTC	CASSFGGSDAYEQYF
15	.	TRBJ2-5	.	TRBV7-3	TGTGCCAGCAGCTTAAGCGGCGGGCCGGGAGAGACCCAGTACTTC	CASSLSGGPGETQYF
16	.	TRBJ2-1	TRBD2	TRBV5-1	TGCGCCAGCACCTCCGTTAGCGGGGGGGGTACGGATGAGCAGTTCTTC	CASTSVSGGGTDEQFF
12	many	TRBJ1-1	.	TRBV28	TGTGCCAGCAAACCTCCCAACACTGAAGCTTTCTTT	CASKPPNTEAFF
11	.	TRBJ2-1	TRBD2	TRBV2	TGTGCCAGCAGGACAAGCGGGGGGCAGTTCTTC	CASRTSGGQFF
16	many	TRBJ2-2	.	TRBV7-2	TGTGCCAGCAGCTTCAGGCTCCTTACGAACACCGGGGAGCTGTTTTTT	CASSFRLLTNTGELFF
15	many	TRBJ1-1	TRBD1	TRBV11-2	TGTGCCAGCAGCCCGCTGACAGGGAGGAACACTGAAGCTTTCTTT	CASSPLTGRNTEAFF
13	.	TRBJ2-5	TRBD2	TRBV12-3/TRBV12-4	TGTGCCAGCAGGAGTCAGGGAGGGGAGACCCAGTACTTC	CASRSQGGETQYF
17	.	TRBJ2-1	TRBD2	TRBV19	TGTGCCAGTAGTATAGATCGGGGCGGGGGGGCGTACAATGAGCAGTTCTTC	CASSIDRGGGAYNEQFF
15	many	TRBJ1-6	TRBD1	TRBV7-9	TGTGCCAGCAGCCCCCGGGACAGGGCTAATTCACCCCTCCACTTT	CASSPRDRANSPLHF
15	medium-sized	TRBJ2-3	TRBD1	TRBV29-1	TGCAGCATTCCTCTTGGACAGGGGGTGGCGGATACGCAGTATTTT	CSIPLGQGVADTQYF
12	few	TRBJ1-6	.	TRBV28	TGTGCCAGCAGTTTAACCGGTTCACCCCTCCACTTT	CASSLTGSPLHF
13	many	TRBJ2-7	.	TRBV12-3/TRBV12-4	TGTGCCAGCAGTTTAGCGGGCAACTACGAGCAGTACTTC	CASSLAGNYEQYF
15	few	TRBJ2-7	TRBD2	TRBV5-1	TGCGCCAGCAGCTGGGGTAAGGCGGGAGTAAACGAGCAGTACTTC	CASSWGKAGVNEQYF
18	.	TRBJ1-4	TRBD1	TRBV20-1	TGCAGTGCTAGATCCATGGACAGGGTGGGCCAAAAGAATGAAAAACTGTTTTTT	CSARSMDRVGQKNEKLFF
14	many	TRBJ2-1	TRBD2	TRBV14	TGTGCCAGCAGCCAACTAGCGGGGGGGAATGAGCAGTTCTTC	CASSQLAGGNEQFF
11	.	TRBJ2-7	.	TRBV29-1	TGCAGCGTCGTTTTGTCCTACGAGCAGTACTTC	CSVVLSYEQYF
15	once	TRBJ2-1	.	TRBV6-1	TGTGCCAGCAGTGAAGTGGAACTAGACTACAATGAGCAGTTCTTC	CASSEVELDYNEQFF
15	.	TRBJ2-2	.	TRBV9	.	CASNSGTNTGELFFF
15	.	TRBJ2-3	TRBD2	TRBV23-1	TGCGCCAGGTGCAGGACTAGCGGGGGAACAGATACGCAGTATTTT	CARCRTSGGTDTQYF
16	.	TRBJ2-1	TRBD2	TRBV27	TGTGCCAGCAGCGATTCTAGCGGGGGAATCTACAATGAGCAGTTCTTC	CASSDSSGGIYNEQFF